These 4 T cell receptor beta chains came from one sample sequenced in a study of beta chain features in type 1 diabetes. Of the isolated RNA, all was reverse transcribed, and so the sequenced material was expressed TCRB transcripts. Repertoires were generated with immunoSEQ multiplex PCR, while TCRdb's copy carries only in-frame clones and drops some. Of 640,000 or so clones listed, around an eighth were seen once; the top ten hold 0.035% to 0.04%. Points from the study as a whole: In all four CD4+ subsets, TCRB CDR3 length was significantly, moderately reduced in type 1 diabetes.

What these receptors recognize is not known. The sequencing sample was made of naive CD4+ T cells from blood. The receptors shown here come from a man in his late teens or twenties with type 1 diabetes.

In its sample, this clone was seen a few times. V usage is TRBV7-2 and J usage is TRBJ1-5; D possibly corresponds to TRBD1 (5 bases). V lost 7 bases and J 6 bases, leaving 16 bases between the germline ends. The germline V gene encodes CDR1 SGHTA and CDR2 FQGNSA. The CDR3 totals 14 residues. This CDR3 is CASTFGDLGQPQHF. In nucleotides, the CDR3 is TGTGCCAGCACCTTCGGGGACCTGGGTCAGCCCCAGCATTTT.

The CDR3 protein is CSVNRGFNTEAFF. Here the CDR3 DNA reads TGCAGCGTCAACAGGGGTTTTAACACTGAAGCTTTCTTT. V is TRBV29-1 and J is TRBJ1-1, with 7 bases fitting TRBD1. The germline gives CDR1 SQVTM, CDR2 ANQGSEA. The CDR3 covers 13 residues. The J segment lost 2 bases and the V segment lost 6 bases, leaving 6 bases of the junction unmatched. Combining the CDR3 with reference TRBV29-1 and TRBJ1-1 gives the whole variable domain SAVISQKPSRDICQRGTSLTIQCQVDSQVTMMFWYRQQPGQSLTLIATANQGSEATYESGFVIDKFPISRPNLTFSTLTVSNMSPEDSSIYLCSVNRGFNTEAFFGQGTRLTVV.

V usage is TRBV5-6 and J usage is TRBJ1-3; 9 positions agree with TRBD1. Germline values: CDR1 SGHDT, CDR2 YYEEEE. The CDR3 is 15 amino acids. J lost 3 bases, V lost 0 bases, and 1 base had no gene match. This chain's CDR3 is CASSLGQGVGNTIYF. Written as DNA, the CDR3 is TGTGCCAGCAGCTTGGGACAGGGGGTTGGAAACACCATATATTTT.

In this sample, this clone turned up a few times. The chain links TRBV19 to TRBJ2-5; TRBD1 might be the D (6 bases). V was clipped by 5 bases and J by 5 bases, with 15 bases between them. Germline loops: CDR1 LNHDA, CDR2 SQIVND (reference sequence). The CDR3 is made up of 14 amino acids. The CDR3 nucleotides are TGTGCCAGTAGTTGGACAAAAAGGGGGGAGACCCAGTACTTC. It specifies CASSWTKRGETQYF.